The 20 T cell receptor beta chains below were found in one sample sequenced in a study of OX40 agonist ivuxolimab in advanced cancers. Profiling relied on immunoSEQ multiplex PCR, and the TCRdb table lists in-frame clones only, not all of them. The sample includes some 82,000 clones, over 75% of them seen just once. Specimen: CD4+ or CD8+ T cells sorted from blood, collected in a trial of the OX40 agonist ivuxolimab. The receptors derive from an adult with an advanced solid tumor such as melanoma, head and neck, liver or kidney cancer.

The CDR3 DNA reads TGTGCCAGCAGCTTGGATTGGACAAAAGCCGGGGAGCTGTTTTTT. It yields the protein CASSLDWTKAGELFF. V is TRBV5-4 and J is TRBJ2-2; weak D call: TRBD1 (5 bases). Germline CDR1 reads SGHNT; CDR2 reads YYREEE (reference sequence). The CDR3 is 15 amino acids. With 0 bases removed from V and 6 bases from J, the gap between germline ends came to 12 bases. The whole variable domain, remainder taken from reference TRBV5-4 and TRBJ2-2, is ETGVTQSPTHLIKTRGQQVTLRCSSQSGHNTVSWYQQALGQGPQFIFQYYREEENGRGNFPPRFSGLQFPNYSSELNVNALELDDSALYLCASSLDWTKAGELFFGEGSRLTVL.

The CDR3 bases are TGTGCCAGCGGGCACAGGGAAGCGGGCGAGCAGTACTTC. The encoded protein is CASGHREAGEQYF. The J gene is TRBJ2-7, the V gene TRBV11-3; D could derive from TRBD1 or TRBD2 (6 bases each). The CDR3 spans 13 residues. V was cut by 8 bases and J by 6 bases, with 17 bases left in between. In germline, CDR1 is SGHNT, CDR2 YENEEA.

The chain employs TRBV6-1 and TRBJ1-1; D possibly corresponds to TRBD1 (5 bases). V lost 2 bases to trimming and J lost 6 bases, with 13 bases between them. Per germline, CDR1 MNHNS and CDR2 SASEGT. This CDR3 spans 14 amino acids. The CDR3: CASSEKGRAPEAFF. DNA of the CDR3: TGTGCCAGCAGTGAAAAAGGCAGGGCCCCTGAAGCTTTCTTT.

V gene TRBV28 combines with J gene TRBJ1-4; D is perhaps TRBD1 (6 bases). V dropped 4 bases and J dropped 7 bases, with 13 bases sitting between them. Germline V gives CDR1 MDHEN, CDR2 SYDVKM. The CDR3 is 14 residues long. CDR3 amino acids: CASSSGQGSEKLFF. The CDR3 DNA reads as TGTGCCAGCAGTTCCGGGCAGGGGAGTGAAAAACTGTTTTTT.

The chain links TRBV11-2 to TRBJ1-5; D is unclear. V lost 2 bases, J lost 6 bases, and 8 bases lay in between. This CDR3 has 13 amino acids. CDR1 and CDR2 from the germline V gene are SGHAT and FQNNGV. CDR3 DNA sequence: TGTGCCAGCAGCTTAATTTACGGTCAGCCCCAGCATTTT. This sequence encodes CASSLIYGQPQHF.

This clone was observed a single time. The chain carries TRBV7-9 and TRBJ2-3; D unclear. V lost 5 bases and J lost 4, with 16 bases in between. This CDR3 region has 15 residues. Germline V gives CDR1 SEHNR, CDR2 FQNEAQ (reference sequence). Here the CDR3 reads CASSLFDSSADTQYF. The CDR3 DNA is TGTGCCAGCAGCCTATTCGACTCGTCCGCAGATACGCAGTATTTT.

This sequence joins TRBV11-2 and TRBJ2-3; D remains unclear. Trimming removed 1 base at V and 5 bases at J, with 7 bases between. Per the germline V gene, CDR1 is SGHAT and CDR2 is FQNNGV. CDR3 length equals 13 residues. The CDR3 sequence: CASSLGLQDTQYF. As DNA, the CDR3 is TGTGCCAGCAGCTTAGGTCTTCAAGATACGCAGTATTTT.

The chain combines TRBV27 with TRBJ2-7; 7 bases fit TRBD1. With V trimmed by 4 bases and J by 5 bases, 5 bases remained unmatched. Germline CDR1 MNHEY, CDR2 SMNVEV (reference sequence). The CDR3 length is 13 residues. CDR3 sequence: CASSYNRGNEQYF. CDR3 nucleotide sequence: TGTGCCAGCAGTTACAACAGGGGCAACGAGCAGTACTTC.

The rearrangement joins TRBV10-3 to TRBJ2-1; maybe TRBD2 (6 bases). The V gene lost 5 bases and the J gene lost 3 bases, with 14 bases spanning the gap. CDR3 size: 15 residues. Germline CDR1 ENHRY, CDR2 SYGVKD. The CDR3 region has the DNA TGTGCCATCAGTAGAGGGGATAGCGGCTACAATGAGCAGTTCTTC. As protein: CAISRGDSGYNEQFF.

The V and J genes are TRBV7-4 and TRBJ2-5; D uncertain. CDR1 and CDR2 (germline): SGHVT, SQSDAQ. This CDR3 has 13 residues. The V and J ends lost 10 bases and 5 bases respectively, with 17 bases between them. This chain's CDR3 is CATLRPESETQYF. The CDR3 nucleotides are TGTGCCACCTTACGACCCGAGTCGGAGACCCAGTACTTC.

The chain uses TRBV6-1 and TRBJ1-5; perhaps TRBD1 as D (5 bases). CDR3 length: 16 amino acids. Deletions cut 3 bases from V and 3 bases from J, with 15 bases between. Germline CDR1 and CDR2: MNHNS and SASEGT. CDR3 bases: TGTGCCAGCAGTGATCGCAGGGTGGGTATCAATCAGCCCCAGCATTTT. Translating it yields CASSDRRVGINQPQHF.

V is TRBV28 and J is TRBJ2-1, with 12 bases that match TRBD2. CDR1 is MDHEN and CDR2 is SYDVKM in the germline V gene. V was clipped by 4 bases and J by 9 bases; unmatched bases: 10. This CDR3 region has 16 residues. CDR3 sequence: CASSSPTSGRRSEQFF. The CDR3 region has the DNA TGTGCCAGCAGTTCGCCGACTAGCGGGAGAAGGAGTGAGCAGTTCTTC.

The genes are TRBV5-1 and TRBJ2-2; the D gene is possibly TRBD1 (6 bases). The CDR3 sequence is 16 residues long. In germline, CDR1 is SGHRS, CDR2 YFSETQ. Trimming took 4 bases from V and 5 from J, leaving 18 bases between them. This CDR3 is CASSLQDSPITGELFF. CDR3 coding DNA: TGCGCCAGCAGCCTGCAGGACAGTCCCATTACCGGGGAGCTGTTTTTT.

The CDR3 sequence: CASNQGVALSYNEQFF. The CDR3 DNA follows: TGTGCCAGCAACCAAGGGGTAGCTCTCTCCTACAATGAGCAGTTCTTC. V usage is TRBV28 and J usage is TRBJ2-1; TRBD1 might be the D (5 bases). In germline, CDR1 is MDHEN, CDR2 SYDVKM. Trimming pared 7 bases from V and 0 bases from J, leaving 16 bases between. This CDR3 comprises 16 residues.

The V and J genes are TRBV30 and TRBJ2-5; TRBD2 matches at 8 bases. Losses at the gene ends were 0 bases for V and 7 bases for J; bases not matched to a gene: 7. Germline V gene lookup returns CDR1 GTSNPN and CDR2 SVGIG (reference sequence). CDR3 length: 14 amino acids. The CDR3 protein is CAWSVGGGSGTQYF. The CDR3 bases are TGTGCCTGGAGTGTAGGCGGGGGGAGTGGGACCCAGTACTTC.

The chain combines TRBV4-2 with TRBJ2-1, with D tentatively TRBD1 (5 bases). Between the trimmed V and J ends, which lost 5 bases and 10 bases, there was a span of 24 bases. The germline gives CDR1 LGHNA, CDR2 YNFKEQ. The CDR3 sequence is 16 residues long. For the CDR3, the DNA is TGTGCCAGCAGCGGAGTCCGGGCCGATACTAAGGGGGAGCAGTTCTTC. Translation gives CASSGVRADTKGEQFF.

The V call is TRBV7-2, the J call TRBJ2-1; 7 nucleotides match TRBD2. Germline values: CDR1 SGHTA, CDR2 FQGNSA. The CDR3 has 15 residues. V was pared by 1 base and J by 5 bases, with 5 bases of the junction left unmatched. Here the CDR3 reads CASSLGTRRNNEQFF. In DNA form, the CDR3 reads TGTGCCAGCAGCTTAGGGACTAGAAGGAACAATGAGCAGTTCTTC.

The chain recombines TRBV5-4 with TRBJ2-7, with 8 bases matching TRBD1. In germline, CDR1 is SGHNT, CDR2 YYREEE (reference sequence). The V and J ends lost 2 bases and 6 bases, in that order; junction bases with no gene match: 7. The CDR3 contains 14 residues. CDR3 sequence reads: CASSFGQGAAEQYF. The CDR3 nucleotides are TGTGCCAGCAGCTTTGGGCAGGGGGCGGCCGAGCAGTACTTC.

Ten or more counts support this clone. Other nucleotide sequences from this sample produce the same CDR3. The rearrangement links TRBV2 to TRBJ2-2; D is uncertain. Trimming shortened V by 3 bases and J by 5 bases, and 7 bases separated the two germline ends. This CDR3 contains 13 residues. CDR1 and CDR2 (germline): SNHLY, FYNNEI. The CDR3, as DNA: TGTGCCAGCAGTGAGAAGTTTACCGGGGAGCTGTTTTTT. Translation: CASSEKFTGELFF.

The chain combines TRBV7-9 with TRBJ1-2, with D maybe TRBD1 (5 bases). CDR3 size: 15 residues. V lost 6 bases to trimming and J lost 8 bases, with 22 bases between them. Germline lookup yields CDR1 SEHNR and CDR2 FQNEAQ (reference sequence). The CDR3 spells CASSEVGRESIGYTF. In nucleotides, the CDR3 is TGTGCCAGCAGTGAGGTGGGCAGGGAAAGTATCGGCTACACCTTC. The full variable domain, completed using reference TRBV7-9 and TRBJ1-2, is DTGVSQNPRHKITKRGQNVTFRCDPISEHNRLYWYRQTLGQGPEFLTYFQNEAQLEKSRLLSDRFSAERPKGSFSTLEIQRTEQGDSAMYLCASSEVGRESIGYTFGSGTRLTVV.